This TCR beta chain came from a study of cytomegalovirus exposure and HLA in healthy donors. About the research overall: Most genotyped donors, around 86% of 398, had Caucasian-associated genetic ancestry.

The study's findings and limits: Reports showed the classifier diagnosing cytomegalovirus status with high specificity and sensitivity.

The study ran its PCR with 60 Vbeta and 13 Jbeta primers. Sequencing was performed with immunoSEQ multiplex PCR; in TCRdb, only in-frame clones are kept and a portion is missing. The repertoire holds about 160,000 clones, with approximately 86% as singletons. In this sample, this clone turned up a few times. Its antigen remains unknown. The V gene lost 1 base and the J gene lost 0 bases, with 8 bases spanning the gap. The length of the CDR3 is 15 residues. CDR1 and CDR2 from the germline V gene are SGHRS and YFSETQ. This rearrangement joins TRBV5-1 to TRBJ1-3, with D possibly being TRBD1 (6 bases). Sample: PBMCs. This TCR came from a woman between 18 and 30 years old in good health and CMV-seronegative. The CDR3 loop is CASSLTGTSGNTIYF. The DNA of the CDR3 is TGCGCCAGCAGCTTGACAGGGACCTCTGGAAACACCATATATTTT.